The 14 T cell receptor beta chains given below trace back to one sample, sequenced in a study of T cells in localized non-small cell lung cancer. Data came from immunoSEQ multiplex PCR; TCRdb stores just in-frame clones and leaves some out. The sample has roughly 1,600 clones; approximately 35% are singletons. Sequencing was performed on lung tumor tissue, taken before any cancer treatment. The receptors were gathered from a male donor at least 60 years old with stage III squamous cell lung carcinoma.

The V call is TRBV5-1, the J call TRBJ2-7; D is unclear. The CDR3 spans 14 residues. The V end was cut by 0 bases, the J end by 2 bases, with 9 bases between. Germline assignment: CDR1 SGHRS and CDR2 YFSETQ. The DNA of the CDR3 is TGCGCCAGCAGCTTGGAGCTCTCAGCCTACGAGCAGTACTTC. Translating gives CASSLELSAYEQYF. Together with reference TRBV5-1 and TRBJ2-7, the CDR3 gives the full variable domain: KAGVTQTPRYLIKTRGQQVTLSCSPISGHRSVSWYQQTPGQGLQFLFEYFSETQRNKGNFPGRFSGRQFSNSRSEMNVSTLELGDSALYLCASSLELSAYEQYFGPGTRLTVT.

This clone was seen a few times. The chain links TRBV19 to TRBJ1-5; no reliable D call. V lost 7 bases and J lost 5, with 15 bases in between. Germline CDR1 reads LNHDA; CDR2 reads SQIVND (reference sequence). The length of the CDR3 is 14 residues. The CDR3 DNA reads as TGTGCCAGTACTAGAAGGGATCTCGATCAGCCCCAGCATTTT. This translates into CASTRRDLDQPQHF.

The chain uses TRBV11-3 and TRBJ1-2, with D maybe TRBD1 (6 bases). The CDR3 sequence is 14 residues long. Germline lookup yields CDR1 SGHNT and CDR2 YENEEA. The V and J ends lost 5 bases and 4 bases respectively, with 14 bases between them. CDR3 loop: CASSTYRDVYGYTF. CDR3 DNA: TGTGCCAGCAGCACCTACAGGGACGTCTATGGCTACACCTTC. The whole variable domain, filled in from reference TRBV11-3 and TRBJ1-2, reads EAGVVQSPRYKIIEKKQPVAFWCNPISGHNTLYWYLQNLGQGPELLIRYENEEAVDDSQLPKDRFSAERLKGVDSTLKIQPAELGDSAVYLCASSTYRDVYGYTFGSGTRLTVV.

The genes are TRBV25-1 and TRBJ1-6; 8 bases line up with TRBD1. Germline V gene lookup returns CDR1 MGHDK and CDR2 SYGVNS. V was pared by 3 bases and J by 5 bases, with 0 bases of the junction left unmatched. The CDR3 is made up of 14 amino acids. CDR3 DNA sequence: TGTGCCAGCAGTGACAGGGGGCATAATTCACCCCTCCACTTT. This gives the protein CASSDRGHNSPLHF.

The CDR3 loop reads CASKGQRNTEAFF. The CDR3 coding sequence is TGCGCCAGCAAAGGACAGAGGAACACTGAAGCTTTCTTT. The V and J genes are TRBV10-2 and TRBJ1-1, with D perhaps matching TRBD1 (6 bases). V gave up 7 bases and J gave up 1 base, with 10 bases separating them. The CDR3 sequence is 13 residues long. The germline V gene has CDR1 WSHSY and CDR2 SAAADI.

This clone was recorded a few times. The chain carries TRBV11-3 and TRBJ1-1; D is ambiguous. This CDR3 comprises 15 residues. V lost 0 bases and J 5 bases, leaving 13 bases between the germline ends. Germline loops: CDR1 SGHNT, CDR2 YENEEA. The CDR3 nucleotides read TGTGCCAGCAGCTTAGACCCTACGGGAAGGACTGAAGCTTTCTTT. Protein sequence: CASSLDPTGRTEAFF.

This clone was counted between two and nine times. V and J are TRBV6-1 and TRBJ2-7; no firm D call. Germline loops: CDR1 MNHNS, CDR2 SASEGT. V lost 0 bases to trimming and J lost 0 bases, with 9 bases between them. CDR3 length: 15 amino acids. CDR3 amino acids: CASSEASGSSYEQYF. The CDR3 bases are TGTGCCAGCAGTGAAGCATCAGGCAGCTCCTACGAGCAGTACTTC.

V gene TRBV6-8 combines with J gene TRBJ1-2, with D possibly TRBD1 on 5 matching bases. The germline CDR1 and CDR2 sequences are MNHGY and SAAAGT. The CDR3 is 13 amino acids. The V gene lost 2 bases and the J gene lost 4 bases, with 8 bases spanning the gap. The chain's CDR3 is CASSYGGGYGYTF. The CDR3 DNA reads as TGTGCCAGCAGTTACGGTGGGGGCTATGGCTACACCTTC.

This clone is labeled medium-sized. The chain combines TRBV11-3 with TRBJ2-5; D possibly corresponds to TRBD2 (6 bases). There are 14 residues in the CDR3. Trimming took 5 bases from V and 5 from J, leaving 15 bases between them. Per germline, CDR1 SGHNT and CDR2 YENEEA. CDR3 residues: CASSVSGGGETQYF. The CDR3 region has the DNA TGTGCCAGCAGCGTATCAGGTGGAGGGGAGACCCAGTACTTC.

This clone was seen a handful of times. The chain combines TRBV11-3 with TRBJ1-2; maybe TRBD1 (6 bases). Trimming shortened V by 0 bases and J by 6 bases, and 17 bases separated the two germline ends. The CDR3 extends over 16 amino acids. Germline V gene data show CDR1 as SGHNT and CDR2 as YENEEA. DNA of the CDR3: TGTGCCAGCAGCTTAGACGCCGGGGGGCGTTTGCATGGCTACACCTTC. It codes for CASSLDAGGRLHGYTF.

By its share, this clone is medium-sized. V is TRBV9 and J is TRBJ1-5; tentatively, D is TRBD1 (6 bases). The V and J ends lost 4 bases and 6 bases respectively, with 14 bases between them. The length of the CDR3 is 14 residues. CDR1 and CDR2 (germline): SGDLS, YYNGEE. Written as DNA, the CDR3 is TGTGCCAGCAGCCCAAGGGGGGAGCTTCAGCCCCAGCATTTT. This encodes CASSPRGELQPQHF.

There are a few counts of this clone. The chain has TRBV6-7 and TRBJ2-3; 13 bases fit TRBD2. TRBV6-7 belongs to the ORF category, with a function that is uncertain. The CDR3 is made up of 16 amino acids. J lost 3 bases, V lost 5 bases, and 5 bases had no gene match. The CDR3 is CASSTGLAGETDTQYF. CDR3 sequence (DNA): TGTGCCAGCAGTACCGGACTAGCGGGGGAGACAGATACGCAGTATTTT.

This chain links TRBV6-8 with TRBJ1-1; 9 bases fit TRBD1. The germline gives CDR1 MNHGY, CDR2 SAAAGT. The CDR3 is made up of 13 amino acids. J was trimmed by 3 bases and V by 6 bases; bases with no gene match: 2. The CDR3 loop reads CASSRDRDTEAFF. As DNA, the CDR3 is TGTGCCAGCAGCCGGGACAGGGACACTGAAGCTTTCTTT.

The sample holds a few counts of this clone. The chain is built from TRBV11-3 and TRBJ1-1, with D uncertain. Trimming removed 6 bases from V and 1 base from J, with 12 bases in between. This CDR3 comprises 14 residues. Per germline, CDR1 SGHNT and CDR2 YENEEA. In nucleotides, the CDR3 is TGTGCCAGCAGTCTGAGCTTACAGAACACTGAAGCTTTCTTT. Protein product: CASSLSLQNTEAFF. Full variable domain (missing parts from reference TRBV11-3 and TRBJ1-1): EAGVVQSPRYKIIEKKQPVAFWCNPISGHNTLYWYLQNLGQGPELLIRYENEEAVDDSQLPKDRFSAERLKGVDSTLKIQPAELGDSAVYLCASSLSLQNTEAFFGQGTRLTVV.